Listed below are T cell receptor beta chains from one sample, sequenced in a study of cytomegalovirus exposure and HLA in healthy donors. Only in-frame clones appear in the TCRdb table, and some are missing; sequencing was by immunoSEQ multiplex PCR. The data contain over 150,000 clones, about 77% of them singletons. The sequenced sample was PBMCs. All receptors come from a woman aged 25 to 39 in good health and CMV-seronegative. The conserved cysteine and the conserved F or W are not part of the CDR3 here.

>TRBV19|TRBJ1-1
ASGWGQNTEAF
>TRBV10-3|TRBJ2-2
AITPGTGELF
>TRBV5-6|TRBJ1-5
ASSLRGARIDQPQH
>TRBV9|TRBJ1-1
ASSVTDGILTEAF
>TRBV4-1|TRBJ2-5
ASSPEQGTKTQY
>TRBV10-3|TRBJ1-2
AISDDGTGGYGYT
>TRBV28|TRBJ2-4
ASKGQGLAKNIQY
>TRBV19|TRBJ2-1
ASSMGQGTNEQF
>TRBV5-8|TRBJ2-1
ASSFFRTSGASSYNEQF
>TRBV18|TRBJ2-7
ASSGLAHSYEQY
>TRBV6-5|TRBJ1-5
ASSLKGSHQPQH
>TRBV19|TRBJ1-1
ASSWSGRVSNTEAF
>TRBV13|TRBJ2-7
ASSLDVGVEQY
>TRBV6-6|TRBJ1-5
ASARTINQPQH
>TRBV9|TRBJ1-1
ASSEGGAGDAF
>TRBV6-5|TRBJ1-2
ASKPGHLNYGYT
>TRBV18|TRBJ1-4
ASTQGNNEKLF
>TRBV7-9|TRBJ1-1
ASSRDRDTEAF
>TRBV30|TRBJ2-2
AWSVRLATGELF
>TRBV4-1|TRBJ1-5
ASSPRDRDYQPQH
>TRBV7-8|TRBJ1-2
ASSLVVGGAGGYT
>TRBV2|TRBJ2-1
ASKVQPGTSGKYEQF
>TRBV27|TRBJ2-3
ASSMGLGIADTQY
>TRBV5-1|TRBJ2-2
ASTGLGLAPNTGELF
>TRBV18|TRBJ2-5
ASSQGQGGETQY
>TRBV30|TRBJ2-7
AWRRSGGHEQY
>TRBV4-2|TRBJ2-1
ASSSNGGSANNEQF
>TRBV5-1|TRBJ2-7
ASSLVADTSYEQY
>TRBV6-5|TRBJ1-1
ASGGGQGNTEAF
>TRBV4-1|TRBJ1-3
ASSQVDRGYGNTIY
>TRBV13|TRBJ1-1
ASSSRRGIIFKAF
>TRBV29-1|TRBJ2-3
SVADGGTDTQY
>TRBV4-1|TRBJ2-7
ASSQPQGTLLYEQY
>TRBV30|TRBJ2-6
AWSPLTGGASGANVLT
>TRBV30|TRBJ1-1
AWSVWWRDRDTEAF
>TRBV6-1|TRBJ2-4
ASSEGYGGAKNIQY
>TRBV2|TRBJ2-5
ASSVWAQGAQETQY
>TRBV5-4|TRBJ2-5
ASSTRTGQETQY
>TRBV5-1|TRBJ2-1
ASSLQPAGEEEQF
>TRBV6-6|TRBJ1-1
ASSPQGGNTEAF
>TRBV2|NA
ASRPWTGGALGEQY
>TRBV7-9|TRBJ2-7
SSSSSGQAYYEQY
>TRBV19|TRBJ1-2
ASRQQDRGYGYT
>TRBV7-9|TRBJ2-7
ASSPGY
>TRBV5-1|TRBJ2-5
ASSQRDRGWETQY
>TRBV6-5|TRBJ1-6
ASSRGMAENSPLH
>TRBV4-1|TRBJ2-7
ASSHTIGTGSYEQY
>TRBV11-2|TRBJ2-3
ASSPGTSIADTQY